This T cell receptor (beta chain) stems from a study of blood T cells in healthy people across ages (dated by TCRdb to the mid-2010s). As for the study more broadly: In model experiments, roughly one uniquely barcoded TCR beta cDNA molecule per two T cells was captured by template switching. Using deep sequencing normalized with unique cDNA molecular identifiers, the study measured how TCR beta repertoire diversity changes with age. The donors were split into four age groups: young (average roughly 15 years), middle-aged (39), aged (over 55) and long-lived (under 85). Donors of different ages were randomly distributed across sequencing lanes to avoid experimental bias. For two donors (one aged 18 to 29 and one aged 80 or older), the study analyzed two additional independent replicas of 1 million unique cDNA reads from the same blood draw. Points the paper makes about the study in general: The long-lived group showed more naive CD4+ T cells, fewer expanded clones and increased TCR diversity than the aged group, suggesting age selection. Total diversity estimates from one million sequenced T cells were considered lower bounds and underestimates. As age increased, observed TCR beta diversity per million T cells dropped in a roughly linear way, and a significant reduction was already evident by age 40. There was a strong correlation between observed TCR beta diversity and the percentage of naive T cells measured by flow cytometry. The CMV infection status of donors was not known, potentially confounding age-related changes in expanded clonotypes. Since profiling was done on bulk unsorted PBMCs, naive and antigen-experienced compartments could not be conclusively compared.

From the germline V gene, CDR1 is MNHEY and CDR2 is SVGEGT. Measured from the cysteine to the phenylalanine, the CDR3 is 16 residues long. Just the 48-base CDR3 DNA is kept, in frame starting at base 1. Trimmed from V: 6 bases; trimmed from J: 5 bases; junction bases lacking a gene match: 11. Library method: 5' RACE. For sequencing, an Illumina HiSeq 2500 was employed. A second PCR of about 7 to 12 cycles was run with a J-beta primer mix and a sample-barcoded 5' primer. Each TCR beta cDNA molecule received a unique molecular identifier from a template-switch 5' adaptor carrying 12 random nucleotides. Each sample yielded at least 3 million CDR3-containing paired-end reads. First-strand cDNA synthesis was performed from all RNA using the Mint cDNA synthesis kit, with priming by a TRBC-specific oligonucleotide. All cDNA was treated with uracil-DNA glycosylase and then went through a first 18-cycle PCR with the universal primers M1SS and BC2_uni_R. Per the source publication's procedure: Normalization of each sample was performed by random selection of 1 million high-quality reads, each carrying a distinct molecular identifier. Instead of being binned into consensus sequences, reads that shared molecular identifiers were thrown out. CDR3 identification, clonotype clustering and error correction used MiTCR with a Q25 quality threshold and the strictest error-elimination algorithm. A nonparametric unseen species model with Euler transformation was used to estimate a lower bound on total TCR beta diversity. The public reads were quality trimmed at Q25 with fastp and then assembled into clones with MiXCR by TCRdb, keeping productive beta chains. Here each entry gathers all rows of one CDR3 protein and keeps the most common genes and DNA. What appears here as the V and J calls and clone size reflects TCRdb's work, not the paper's. The table for this sample lists about 750,000 distinct CDR3 sequences; approximately 53% of them were counted only once. The ten largest clones take up approximately 40% of the sample.

The roughly 39 donors, aged roughly 6 to 90 years, were systemically healthy Caucasian individuals from Russia. Approximately 9.3 milliliters of peripheral blood were collected from each donor into EDTA-treated Vacutainer tubes. Ficoll-Paque density-gradient centrifugation was used to isolate PBMCs, with at least 6.5 million per sample. Total RNA was extracted from PBMCs with Trizol reagent, with at least 5 micrograms obtained per sample. For every donor, flow cytometry on a PBMC aliquot measured the percentage of naive CD45RAhigh/CD27high T cells. Notes on this clonotype: Its specific antigen is unknown. One base away there is no much larger clone; base qualities are not given.

This receptor was obtained from a man of 80 years or more in good health. The specimen was blood. The chain uses TRBV6-2 or TRBV6-3 and TRBJ2-1, and 9 junctional nucleotides match TRBD1. The CDR3 reads CASSTGDRVGNNEQFF. The DNA is TGTGCCAGCAGCACGGGGGACAGGGTAGGGAACAATGAGCAGTTCTTC.